This passage covers 5 T cell receptor beta chains from one sample sequenced in a study of monozygotic twins with inflammatory bowel disease. One entry per CDR3 protein, without DNA, is what TCRdb gives after re-calling the 5' RACE reads. The sample has about 210,000 distinct CDR3 sequences; the top ten hold 1.5% to 2%. The sequenced material came from blood. The receptors were sampled from a human donor with ulcerative colitis or Crohn's disease, or a healthy co-twin of an affected twin (not recorded which).

The V call is TRBV7-6, the J call TRBJ1-5. Germline CDR1 and CDR2: SGHVS and FNYEAQ. CDR3 length equals 13 residues. The CDR3 protein is CASSFGVEMPQHF.

The chain has TRBV12-3 or TRBV12-4 and TRBJ2-3; TCRdb's D call, TRBD2, is unchecked because there is no DNA. The CDR3 length is 15 residues. The CDR3 here is CASRHGTPGTDTQYF.

J is TRBJ1-5 and V is TRBV12-3 or TRBV12-4; the D call of TRBD1 rests on TCRdb alone, since no DNA is present to check it. This CDR3 has 14 amino acids. CDR3: CASSFVPTGQPQHF.

CDR3 sequence: CSAPQAANTGELFF. This sequence joins TRBV20-1 and TRBJ2-2. Germline loops: CDR1 DFQATT, CDR2 SNEGSKA (reference sequence). The CDR3 spans 14 residues.

The chain employs TRBV5-1 and TRBJ2-7; TCRdb's assignment of TRBD2 cannot be checked, as there is no DNA. Germline values: CDR1 SGHRS, CDR2 YFSETQ. This CDR3 has 15 amino acids. This chain's CDR3 is CASSPWGGGAYEQYF.